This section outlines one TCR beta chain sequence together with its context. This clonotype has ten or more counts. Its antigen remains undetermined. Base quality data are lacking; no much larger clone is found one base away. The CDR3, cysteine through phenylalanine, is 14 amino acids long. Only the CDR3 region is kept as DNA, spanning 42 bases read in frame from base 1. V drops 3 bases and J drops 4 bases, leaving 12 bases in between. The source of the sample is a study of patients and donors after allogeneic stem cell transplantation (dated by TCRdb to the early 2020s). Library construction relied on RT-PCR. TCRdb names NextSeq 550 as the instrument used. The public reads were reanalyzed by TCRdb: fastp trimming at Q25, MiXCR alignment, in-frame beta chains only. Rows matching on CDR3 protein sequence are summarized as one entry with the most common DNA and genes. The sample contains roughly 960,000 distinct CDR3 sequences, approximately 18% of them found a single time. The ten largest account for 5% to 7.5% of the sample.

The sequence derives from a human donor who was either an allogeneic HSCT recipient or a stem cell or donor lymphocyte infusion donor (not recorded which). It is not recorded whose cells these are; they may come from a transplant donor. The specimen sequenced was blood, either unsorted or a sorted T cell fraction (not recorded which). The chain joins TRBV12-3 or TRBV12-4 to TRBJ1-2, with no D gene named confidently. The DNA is TGTGCCAGCAGTTTGAACCCGCAGTTCTATGGCTACACCTTC. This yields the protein CASSLNPQFYGYTF.